This T cell receptor beta chain derives from a study of cytomegalovirus exposure and HLA in healthy donors. Study observations and caveats: Looking again later, the authors saw that most CMV-associated TCR beta chains seemed HLA-restricted. Available immune exposure information covered CMV serostatus only. Cytomegalovirus association was listed for 150 or so TCR beta chains.

The PCR ran on 60 Vbeta and 13 Jbeta primers. Clones were sequenced by immunoSEQ multiplex PCR, and TCRdb holds only the in-frame ones, with some missing. The profile shows approximately 220,000 clones, around 79% of them singletons. V was trimmed by 4 bases and J by 2 bases, leaving 10 bases between them. The CDR3 is 13 residues long. Germline V lookup: CDR1 SGHNT, CDR2 YYREEE (reference sequence). With regard to this clone: Its antigen is unidentified.

The genes are TRBV5-4 and TRBJ2-7, with D uncertain. This receptor was identified in a male donor in good health and CMV-seronegative. Material for sequencing was PBMCs. The CDR3 DNA reads as TGTGCCAGCAGCCCGACCCAGGCCTACGAGCAGTACTTC. It encodes CASSPTQAYEQYF.